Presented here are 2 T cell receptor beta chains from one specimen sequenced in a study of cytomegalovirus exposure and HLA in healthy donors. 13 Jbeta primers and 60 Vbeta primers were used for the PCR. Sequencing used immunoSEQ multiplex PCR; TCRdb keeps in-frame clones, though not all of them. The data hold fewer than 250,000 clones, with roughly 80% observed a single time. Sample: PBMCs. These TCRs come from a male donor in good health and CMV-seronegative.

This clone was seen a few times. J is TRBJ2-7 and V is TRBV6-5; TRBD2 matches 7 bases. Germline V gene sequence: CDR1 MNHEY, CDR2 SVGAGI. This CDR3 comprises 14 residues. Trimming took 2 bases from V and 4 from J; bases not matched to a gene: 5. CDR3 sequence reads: CASSYGRDSYEQYF. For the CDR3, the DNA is TGTGCCAGCAGTTACGGGAGGGACTCGTACGAGCAGTACTTC.

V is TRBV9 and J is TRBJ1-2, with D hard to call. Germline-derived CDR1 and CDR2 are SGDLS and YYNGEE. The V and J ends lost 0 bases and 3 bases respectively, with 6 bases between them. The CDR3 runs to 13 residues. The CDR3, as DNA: TGTGCCAGCAGCGTAGAGGACTACTATGGCTACACCTTC. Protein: CASSVEDYYGYTF.